These 13 T cell receptor beta chains came from one sample sequenced in a study of molecular identifiers for immune sequencing clone quantification. TCRdb processed the PCR reads anew with MiXCR; each CDR3 protein has one entry. The table records about 65,000 distinct CDR3 sequences, 18% of them present only once. Sequences were obtained from naive CD8+ T cells from blood, with Jurkat cell RNA spiked in. The subset is: FACS-sorted CD8+CD4-CCR7+CD45RA+ naive T cells. These receptors were taken from a human donor in good health. Some libraries in this study had Jurkat cell RNA spiked in.

This clonotype appeared many times. V and J are TRBV20-1 and TRBJ2-2, with D unresolved. V was clipped by 1 base and J by 6 bases, with 6 bases between them. Germline V lookup: CDR1 DFQATT, CDR2 SNEGSKA (reference sequence). This CDR3 region has 12 residues. DNA of the CDR3: TGCAGTGCTAGAGCCCCGTCCGGGGAGCTGTTTTTT. Its protein is CSARAPSGELFF.

This clonotype occurred many times. The chain has TRBV6-1 and TRBJ1-5, with D perhaps matching TRBD1 (6 bases). Germline assignment: CDR1 MNHNS and CDR2 SASEGT. V was trimmed by 2 bases and J by 1 base, leaving 9 bases between them. The CDR3 loop spans 15 amino acids. The CDR3 protein is CASSEWTASNQPQHF. As DNA, the CDR3 is TGTGCCAGCAGTGAATGGACAGCAAGCAATCAGCCCCAGCATTTT.

This clonotype was picked up many times. The gene calls are TRBV25-1 and TRBJ2-3; possible D gene TRBD1, 7 bases. V dropped 3 bases and J dropped 0 bases, with 34 bases sitting between them. Germline loops: CDR1 MGHDK, CDR2 SYGVNS. The length of the CDR3 is 23 residues. DNA for the CDR3: TGTGCCAGCAGTGACGTTGGACAGGTGGAGGGCATCAGGACGGGCTTAAGCACAGATACGCAGTATTTT. It encodes CASSDVGQVEGIRTGLSTDTQYF.

On this clonotype: A much larger clone lies a single base off, so this may be a read error. The chain uses TRBV9 and TRBJ1-3; 9 nucleotides match TRBD1. V shed 3 bases, J shed 4 bases, and the junction held 20 bases outside the gene matches. CDR3 length: 20 residues. CDR1 SGDLS and CDR2 YYNGEE come from the germline V gene. The CDR3, as DNA: TGTGCCAGCAGCGAGAGCCGGGACAGGGCCCCCTTTTCCCCCGGAAACACCATATATTTT. Its protein product is CASSESRDRAPFSPGNTIYF.

This clonotype was detected many times. The chain is built from TRBV7-8 and TRBJ2-7; D gene unclear. The CDR3 is 16 amino acids. With 5 bases removed from V and 2 bases from J, the gap between germline ends came to 19 bases. Germline loops: CDR1 SGHVS, CDR2 FQNEAQ. CDR3 nucleotides: TGTGCCAGCAGCCCCAGTTCCCAAAAAGCCCCCTACGAGCAGTACTTC. Protein product: CASSPSSQKAPYEQYF.

In its sample, this clonotype was seen many times. The V call is TRBV7-9, the J call TRBJ2-3; tentative D call: TRBD1 (6 bases). CDR1 is SEHNR and CDR2 is FQNEAQ in the germline V gene (reference sequence). This CDR3 region has 15 residues. Trimming stripped 1 base from V and 4 bases from J, with 12 bases between. The CDR3 bases are TGTGCCAGCAGCTTAGGAGGGGGTGGTGCAGATACGCAGTATTTT. Translated, it gives CASSLGGGGADTQYF.

This clonotype was counted at least ten times. The chain has TRBV20-1 and TRBJ2-1; 8 bases are shared with TRBD2. Looked up from germline, CDR1 is DFQATT and CDR2 is SNEGSKA (reference sequence). This CDR3 has 17 amino acids. CDR3 DNA: TGCAGAACCCGTCCCAGCGGGAGTATTCGCGGTAAAGATGAGCAGTTCTTC. It codes for CRTRPSGSIRGKDEQFF.

This clonotype was counted many times. The chain has TRBV7-2 and TRBJ2-7; TRBD2 might be the D (6 bases). Trimming pared 1 base from V and 2 bases from J, leaving 9 bases between. The length of the CDR3 is 14 residues. Germline V gene data show CDR1 as SGHTA and CDR2 as FQGNSA. DNA for the CDR3: TGTGCCAGCAGCTTAGTAGGGAGGACCTACGAGCAGTACTTC. This sequence encodes CASSLVGRTYEQYF.

This clonotype occurred a few times. A read error may be the cause here, since a much bigger clone is one base away. V and J are TRBV29-1 and TRBJ2-6; D perhaps matches TRBD1 (5 bases). Germline V gene sequence: CDR1 SQVTM, CDR2 ANQGSEA. The CDR3 has 14 amino acids. DNA of the CDR3: TGCAGCGTTTACCAGGCTTCTGGGGCCGACGTCCTGACTTTC. Protein sequence: CSVYQASGADVLTF. Drawing the rest from reference TRBV29-1 and TRBJ2-6, the complete variable domain is SAVISQKPSRDICQRGTSLTIQCQVDSQVTMMFWYRQQPGQSLTLIATANQGSEATYESGFVIDKFPISRPNLTFSTLTVSNMSPEDSSIYLCSVYQASGADVLTFGAGSRLTVL.

The chain combines TRBV7-8 with TRBJ2-2, with TRBD2 matching over 13 bases. The CDR3 contains 15 residues. The germline V gene encodes CDR1 SGHVS and CDR2 FQNEAQ. The V and J ends lost 1 base and 9 bases, in that order; junction bases with no gene match: 2. The CDR3 is CASSLGTSGSRELFF. The CDR3 nucleotides are TGTGCCAGCAGCTTAGGGACTAGCGGGAGTCGGGAGCTGTTTTTT.

This clonotype was counted many times. The chain carries TRBV7-9 and TRBJ1-6, with 8 bases identical to TRBD1. J lost 11 bases, V lost 4 bases, and 7 bases had no gene match. The CDR3 totals 14 residues. Germline V gene data show CDR1 as SEHNR and CDR2 as FQNEAQ (reference sequence). For the CDR3, the DNA is TGTGCCAGCAGCTCCGGACAGGGAGGGACACCCCTCCACTTT. As protein: CASSSGQGGTPLHF. Looking up the rest from reference TRBV7-9 and TRBJ1-6 gives the full variable domain: DTGVSQNPRHKITKRGQNVTFRCDPISEHNRLYWYRQTLGQGPEFLTYFQNEAQLEKSRLLSDRFSAERPKGSFSTLEIQRTEQGDSAMYLCASSSGQGGTPLHFGNGTRLTVT.

At least ten counts were recorded for this clonotype. The chain has TRBV6-5 and TRBJ2-7; 8 nucleotides match TRBD2. The V and J ends lost 0 bases and 1 base, in that order; junction bases with no gene match: 5. The V gene's germline CDR1 is MNHEY and CDR2 SVGAGI. The CDR3 totals 16 residues. CDR3 region: CASSYSVSGSSYEQYF. DNA of the CDR3: TGTGCCAGCAGTTACTCGGTGAGCGGGAGTTCCTACGAGCAGTACTTC.

This clonotype counts as medium-sized. The J gene is TRBJ2-2, the V gene TRBV20-1, with D maybe TRBD2 (6 bases). V lost 0 bases and J 5 bases, leaving 7 bases between the germline ends. The V gene's germline CDR1 is DFQATT and CDR2 SNEGSKA (reference sequence). CDR3 length equals 13 residues. The CDR3 bases are TGCAGTGCTAGAGATGCGGGAACCGGGGAGCTGTTTTTT. Residues: CSARDAGTGELFF.